Sequencing of this T cell receptor (beta chain) was carried out in a study of blood T cell repertoires in COVID-19. The wider study: Sample material is recorded as cDNA or gDNA derived from T cells, B-cell-depleted T cells, or PBMCs.

Profiled with immunoSEQ multiplex PCR; TCRdb holds only in-frame clones, not every one. The sample has more than 55,000 clones, over 65% seen once. The CDR3 loop spans 12 amino acids. V lost 7 bases to trimming and J lost 5 bases, with 10 bases between them. CDR1 is SNHLY and CDR2 is FYNNEI in the germline V gene. Sequenced: peripheral blood. The chain has TRBV2 and TRBJ2-3, with D perhaps matching TRBD2 (5 bases). The receptor's source is an elderly man with active or convalescent COVID-19. This chain's CDR3 is CASTFGEDTQYF. DNA of the CDR3: TGTGCCAGCACTTTCGGGGAAGATACGCAGTATTTT. Complete variable domain (other parts from reference TRBV2 and TRBJ2-3): EPEVTQTPSHQVTQMGQEVILRCVPISNHLYFYWYRQILGQKVEFLVSFYNNEISEKSEIFDDQFSVERPDGSNFTLKIRSTKLEDSAMYFCASTFGEDTQYFGPGTRLTVL.